A selection of T cell receptor beta chains follows, all from one sample in a study of blood T cells in healthy people across ages. One entry per CDR3 protein, called by TCRdb with MiXCR from the 5' RACE reads. The table has 1.5 million to 2 million distinct CDR3 sequences, about 35% seen once. The specimen sequenced was blood. Receptor source: a woman under 40 in good health. Each CDR3 is given with its conserved first and last residue. A D gene is named only where the DNA matches it firmly. Only part of the rows carry a size: once, few, many, or a class if the clone is expanded.

d_call clone_size j_call v_call cdr3_nt cdr3_aa
NA NA TRBJ2-5 TRBV27 TGTGCCAGCAGTTCGGGGACACTGCCTAAAGAGCAGTACTTC CASSSGTLPKEQYF
NA once TRBJ1-2 TRBV27 TGTGCCAGCAGCCCAGCGGGGGCTAACTATGACTACACCTTC CASSPAGANYDYTF
NA few TRBJ2-3 TRBV5-1 TGCGCCAGCAGCTTGGCCTTAGGGTTGGTTTACACAGATACGCAGTATTTT CASSLALGLVYTDTQYF
NA NA TRBJ2-1 TRBV5-1 TGCGCCAGCAGCTTGGGGCAGGGATCTGGGAATGAGCAGTTCTTC CASSLGQGSGNEQFF
NA few TRBJ1-1 TRBV14 TGTGCCAGCAGCCAAGATTCGGGGGGATATACTGAAGCTTTCTTT CASSQDSGGYTEAFF
NA NA TRBJ2-3 TRBV4-1 TGCGCCAGCAGCCAAGGCCCCTACCCGAGGGGCACAGATACGCAGTATTTT CASSQGPYPRGTDTQYF
NA many TRBJ2-3 TRBV4-2 TGTGCCAGCAGCCAAGCACACCGGGACACCACAGATACGCAGTATTTT CASSQAHRDTTDTQYF
NA many TRBJ2-3 TRBV5-5 TGTGCCAGCAGTTCCCTTTCGGATACGCAGTATTTT CASSSLSDTQYF
TRBD1 NA TRBJ2-3 TRBV6-6 TGTGCCAGCAACCAGGGACAGAACACAGATACGCAGTATTTT CASNQGQNTDTQYF
NA NA TRBJ1-3 TRBV6-1 TGTGCCAGCAATTTCCAGGGAGGAAACACCATATATTTT CASNFQGGNTIYF
TRBD2 few TRBJ2-1 TRBV5-1 TGCGCCAGCAGCCCGGGGTTGCGGGGGGCAACGGTTGATGAGCAGTTCTTC CASSPGLRGATVDEQFF
NA NA TRBJ1-2 TRBV9 TGTGCCAGCAGCGTATCGGTCAACTATGGCTACACCTTC CASSVSVNYGYTF
NA few TRBJ1-2 TRBV20-1 TGCAGTGCTAGAGATGGGGCGAGGGAGTCGGATGGCTACACCTTC CSARDGARESDGYTF
TRBD1 few TRBJ2-7 TRBV6-6 TGTGCCAGCAGCCGACAGGGGGTGCAGTACTTC CASSRQGVQYF
NA few TRBJ2-1 TRBV20-1 TGCAGTGCTAGTAGGTCCAGCGGGCTCAATGAGCAGTTCTTC CSASRSSGLNEQFF